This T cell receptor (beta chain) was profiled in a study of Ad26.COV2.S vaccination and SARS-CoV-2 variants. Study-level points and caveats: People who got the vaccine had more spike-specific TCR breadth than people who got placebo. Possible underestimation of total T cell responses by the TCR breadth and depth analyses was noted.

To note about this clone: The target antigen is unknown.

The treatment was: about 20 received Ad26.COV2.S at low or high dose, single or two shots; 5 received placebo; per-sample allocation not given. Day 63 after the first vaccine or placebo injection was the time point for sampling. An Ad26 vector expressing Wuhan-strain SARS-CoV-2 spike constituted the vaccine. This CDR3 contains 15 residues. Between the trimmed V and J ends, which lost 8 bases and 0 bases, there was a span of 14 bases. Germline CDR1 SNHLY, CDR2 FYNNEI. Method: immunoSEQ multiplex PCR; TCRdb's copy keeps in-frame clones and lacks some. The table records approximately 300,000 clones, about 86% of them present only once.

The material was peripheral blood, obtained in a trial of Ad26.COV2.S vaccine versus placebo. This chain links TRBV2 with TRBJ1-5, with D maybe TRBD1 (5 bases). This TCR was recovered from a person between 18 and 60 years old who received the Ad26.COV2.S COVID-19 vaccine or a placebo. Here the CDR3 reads CASSQAGRSNQPQHF. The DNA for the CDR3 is TGTGCCAGCTCCCAGGCGGGGCGTAGCAATCAGCCCCAGCATTTT.